The 10 T cell receptor beta chains listed next were all sequenced from one sample in a study of T cell changes during pregnancy in multiple sclerosis (dated by TCRdb to the late 2010s). The method behind the library was the immunoSEQ multiplex PCR assay. In TCRdb, the immuneACCESS table is reduced to in-frame sequences with V and J assigned. These tables do not hold every clone; where another copy was compared, an unresolved V gene accounts for under half, and the others remain unexplained. In all, the sample holds 44,000 or so clones, and more than 70% of those were seen once. The ten top clones hold 5.9% of the sample. The sample here was CD8+ T cells from peripheral blood mononuclear cells, taken after pregnancy. The receptors were gathered from a female donor in good health, enrolled as a control in a pregnancy study.

This chain joins TRBV5-5 and TRBJ2-7; the D gene is possibly TRBD1 (5 bases). The V end lost 4 bases, the J end lost 2 bases, and 19 bases lay between the germline ends. Looked up from germline, CDR1 is SGHKS and CDR2 is YYEKEE (reference sequence). This CDR3 contains 16 residues. CDR3: CASSETTGFLTYEQYF. As DNA, the CDR3 is TGTGCCAGCAGCGAAACTACAGGTTTCCTTACCTACGAGCAGTACTTC.

This rearrangement joins TRBV7-9 to TRBJ1-4; 9 positions match TRBD1. CDR1 is SEHNR, CDR2 FQNEAQ, per germline (reference sequence). V dropped 7 bases and J dropped 8; count of bases not matched to a gene: 17. CDR3 length: 17 residues. CDR3 amino acids: CASIPAPGQGGNEKLFF. As DNA, the CDR3 is TGTGCCAGCATCCCGGCCCCGGGACAGGGCGGAAACGAAAAACTGTTTTTT.

This clone was found once. The chain links TRBV28 to TRBJ2-1; D may be TRBD1 (6 bases). The ends were cut back, 1 base at V and 5 bases at J, with 12 bases in the middle. CDR1 and CDR2 (germline): MDHEN, SYDVKM. This CDR3 spans 15 amino acids. CDR3 nucleotides: TGTGCCAGCAGTTTATCCCCTAGGGGGAACAATGAGCAGTTCTTC. Its translation: CASSLSPRGNNEQFF.

The chain has TRBV7-9 and TRBJ1-2; weak D call: TRBD1 (5 bases). Trimming shortened V by 5 bases and J by 2 bases, and 15 bases separated the two germline ends. Looked up from germline, CDR1 is SEHNR and CDR2 is FQNEAQ (reference sequence). The length of the CDR3 is 15 residues. CDR3 residues: CASSGVGGTNYGYTF. The CDR3 DNA reads TGTGCCAGCAGCGGAGTGGGGGGAACCAACTATGGCTACACCTTC.

The chain links TRBV7-9 to TRBJ2-4; no clear D. CDR3 length: 15 residues. CDR1 and CDR2 (germline): SEHNR, FQNEAQ (reference sequence). V was clipped by 1 base and J by 10 bases, with 17 bases between them. The CDR3: CASSLGWPPQPIQYF. The CDR3 bases are TGTGCCAGCAGCTTAGGTTGGCCCCCACAGCCTATTCAGTACTTC.

The chain recombines TRBV19 with TRBJ2-7; D not certain. From germline, CDR1 is LNHDA and CDR2 SQIVND (reference sequence). The CDR3 is 14 amino acids. V was cut by 4 bases and J by 5 bases, with 15 bases left in between. The CDR3 coding sequence is TGTGCCAGTAGTACCTACGGTGGGCCTAACGAGCAGTACTTC. This codes for CASSTYGGPNEQYF.

The chain combines TRBV27 with TRBJ1-1; D is unclear. Germline CDR1 is MNHEY and CDR2 is SMNVEV (reference sequence). The CDR3 runs to 13 residues. V lost 7 bases to trimming and J lost 4 bases, with 13 bases between them. In DNA form, the CDR3 reads TGTGCCAGCAAAGCGGGCTCGGGCACTGAAGCTTTCTTT. Encoded protein: CASKAGSGTEAFF.

The sample holds a few counts of this clone. The rearrangement uses TRBV15 and TRBJ2-5, with 9 nucleotides matching TRBD2. V lost 1 base and J lost 3; bases outside the gene matches: 3. The germline CDR1 and CDR2 sequences are LNHNV and YYDKDF (reference sequence). The CDR3 runs 15 residues. CDR3: CATSRVTSGKETQYF. CDR3 coding DNA: TGTGCCACCAGCAGAGTGACTAGCGGCAAAGAGACCCAGTACTTC. Full variable domain (remainder filled in from reference TRBV15 and TRBJ2-5): DAMVIQNPRYQVTQFGKPVTLSCSQTLNHNVMYWYQQKSSQAPKLLFHYYDKDFNNEADTPDNFQSRRPNTSFCFLDIRSPGLGDTAMYLCATSRVTSGKETQYFGPGTRLLVL.

The genes are TRBV10-3 and TRBJ2-1, with TRBD2 matching 11 bases. The CDR3 spans 19 residues. V gave up 4 bases and J gave up 0 bases; unmatched junction bases: 11. CDR1 is ENHRY and CDR2 is SYGVKD in the germline V gene. For the CDR3, the DNA is TGTGCCATCAGTGGCGAGGGGACTAGCGGTATGAGCTCCTACAATGAGCAGTTCTTC. Its translation is CAISGEGTSGMSSYNEQFF.

The chain has TRBV2 and TRBJ1-5; the D gene is possibly TRBD1 (5 bases). Germline assignment: CDR1 SNHLY and CDR2 FYNNEI. The germline V and J ends were trimmed by 8 bases and 3 bases, with 8 bases remaining between them. The CDR3 runs 12 residues. The CDR3, as DNA: TGTGCCAGCCAGGGCGCCAATCAGCCCCAGCATTTT. Its protein is CASQGANQPQHF.